The 30 T cell receptor beta chains presented below share a single source sample, sequenced in a study of spatial heterogeneity in lung cancer. As for time point: blood at routine non-recurrence follow-up after resection. TCRdb re-analysed the 5' RACE reads in MiXCR, keeping a single row per CDR3 protein. Of some 30,000 distinct CDR3 sequences in the sample, around 9.3% are singletons; the top ten hold approximately 30%. Source: PBMCs, taken at follow-up. The receptor source for this set is a female donor with early-stage non-small cell lung cancer.

This clonotype has just a few counts. The rearrangement links TRBV20-1 to TRBJ2-6; 9 nucleotides match TRBD1. V was clipped by 3 bases and J by 0 bases; unmatched bases: 6. The CDR3 has 17 amino acids. The germline V gene encodes CDR1 DFQATT and CDR2 SNEGSKA (reference sequence). The CDR3, as DNA: TGCAGTGCTAGTCCACAGGGGGCGGACTCTGGGGCCAACGTCCTGACTTTC. Its protein product is CSASPQGADSGANVLTF.

The V gene is TRBV9, the J gene TRBJ2-3; D is unclear. Germline CDR1 and CDR2: SGDLS and YYNGEE. V dropped 0 bases and J dropped 4 bases, with 9 bases sitting between them. This CDR3 comprises 14 residues. The CDR3 coding sequence is TGTGCCAGCAGCGTAGAATATTGGGCAGATACGCAGTATTTT. Its translation: CASSVEYWADTQYF. The full variable domain, with the rest looked up from reference TRBV9 and TRBJ2-3, is DSGVTQTPKHLITATGQRVTLRCSPRSGDLSVYWYQQSLDQGLQFLIQYYNGEERAKGNILERFSAQQFPDLHSELNLSSLELGDSALYFCASSVEYWADTQYFGPGTRLTVL.

This clonotype was seen only a few times. The chain recombines TRBV5-1 with TRBJ1-4, with 9 bases aligning to TRBD1. Per the germline V gene, CDR1 is SGHRS and CDR2 is YFSETQ. Losses at the gene ends were 7 bases for V and 7 bases for J; bases not matched to a gene: 8. The CDR3 runs to 14 residues. The CDR3 nucleotides read TGCGCCAGCGGCGAACAGGGGGCTGGTGAAAAACTGTTTTTT. Translated, it gives CASGEQGAGEKLFF.

The chain employs TRBV19 and TRBJ1-6; D remains unclear. Germline assignment: CDR1 LNHDA and CDR2 SQIVND (reference sequence). Trimming left V 7 bases short and J 6 bases short, with 10 bases between. This CDR3 is 13 amino acids long. The CDR3 sequence is CASTELSNSPLHF. CDR3 in DNA: TGTGCCAGTACCGAGTTGAGTAATTCACCCCTCCACTTT.

By sample share, this clonotype is medium-sized. The CDR3 nucleotides are TGTGCCAGCAGTGAACGGACTAGCGGGGGCCCTCCTGGACACAATGAGCAGTTCTTC. Amino acids: CASSERTSGGPPGHNEQFF. The chain couples TRBV2 to TRBJ2-1, with 13 nucleotides matching TRBD2. Germline values: CDR1 SNHLY, CDR2 FYNNEI. The CDR3 has 19 residues. The V gene end was trimmed by 2 bases and the J gene end by 5 bases; junction bases not matched to a gene: 12.

The chain recombines TRBV2 with TRBJ1-2; a possible D gene is TRBD1 (6 bases). Germline lookup yields CDR1 SNHLY and CDR2 FYNNEI. This CDR3 region has 13 residues. V was shortened by 6 bases and J by 8 bases, with 16 bases between the two germline ends. In nucleotides, the CDR3 is TGTGCCAGCAGGGGTAGACAGGTTCTGGGCTACACCTTC. This sequence encodes CASRGRQVLGYTF.

In this sample, this clonotype turned up many times. The chain carries TRBV4-2 and TRBJ2-3, with TRBD2 matching 7 bases. From germline, CDR1 is LGHNA and CDR2 YNFKEQ. V dropped 0 bases and J dropped 4; count of bases not matched to a gene: 10. The CDR3 has 17 residues. CDR3 amino acids: CASSQDISGVRADTQYF. The CDR3 region has the DNA TGTGCCAGCAGCCAAGATATAAGCGGGGTAAGGGCAGATACGCAGTATTTT.

The rearrangement links TRBV19 to TRBJ1-2; the match to TRBD1 covers 10 bases. Looked up from germline, CDR1 is LNHDA and CDR2 is SQIVND (reference sequence). Unmatched junction bases numbered 10, after V lost 5 bases and J lost 7 bases. This CDR3 region has 15 residues. The CDR3 bases are TGTGCCAGTAGTCCAAGACAGGGGGCCGCGAGTGGCTACACCTTC. This translates into CASSPRQGAASGYTF.

At least ten counts were recorded for this clonotype. This chain joins TRBV29-1 and TRBJ1-4; 8 bases agree with TRBD1. Germline trimming cut 7 bases from V and 7 bases from J; bases unmatched to any gene: 8. CDR1 and CDR2 (germline): SQVTM, ANQGSEA. This CDR3 contains 13 residues. CDR3 amino acids: CSAAHRGAEKLFF. DNA for the CDR3: TGCAGCGCAGCACACAGGGGGGCTGAAAAACTGTTTTTT.

This clonotype came up many times. The chain employs TRBV4-3 and TRBJ1-2; D not resolved. Germline CDR1 is LGHNA and CDR2 is YSLEER. This CDR3 has 15 amino acids. V lost 4 bases and J lost 7, with 19 bases in between. The CDR3 region is CASSPSQETTRGYTF. The DNA of the CDR3 is TGCGCCAGCAGCCCATCACAAGAGACTACCCGTGGCTACACCTTC.

There are many counts of this clonotype. V and J are TRBV6-5 and TRBJ1-1; 9 bases are a match to TRBD1. Unmatched junction bases numbered 5, after V lost 6 bases and J lost 0 bases. Germline values: CDR1 MNHEY, CDR2 SVGAGI. CDR3 size: 15 residues. The CDR3 is CASRRDRAMNTEAFF. In DNA, the CDR3 is TGTGCCAGCAGGAGGGACAGGGCCATGAACACTGAAGCTTTCTTT.

Ten or more counts support this clonotype. V usage is TRBV29-1 and J usage is TRBJ2-6, with 7 bases aligning to TRBD1. The CDR3 contains 18 residues. CDR1 is SQVTM, CDR2 ANQGSEA, per germline. The V and J ends lost 0 bases and 0 bases, in that order; junction bases with no gene match: 8. The CDR3, as DNA: TGCAGCGTTGAAGACGTAGGGGGCCCGAGCTCTGGGGCCAACGTCCTGACTTTC. This encodes CSVEDVGGPSSGANVLTF.

With regard to this clonotype: The conserved phenylalanine or tryptophan normally closing the CDR3 is absent here, so this likely arose from a read error. V and J are TRBV6-5 and TRBJ1-1; possible D gene TRBD1, 5 bases. This CDR3 region has 14 residues. CDR1 is MNHEY, CDR2 SVGAGI, per germline. V lost 5 bases to trimming and J lost 6 bases, with 16 bases between them. The chain's CDR3 is CASSNGQGRSEAFS. In nucleotides, the CDR3 is TGTGCCAGCAGTAACGGGCAGGGTCGGTCTGAAGCTTTCTCT.

By share, this clonotype counts as medium-sized. This sequence joins TRBV20-1 and TRBJ1-1; weak D call: TRBD1 (5 bases). Germline lookup yields CDR1 DFQATT and CDR2 SNEGSKA (reference sequence). V gave up 0 bases and J gave up 3 bases, with 17 bases separating them. This CDR3 is 16 amino acids long. The CDR3 DNA is TGCAGTGCTAGAGATACAATAGGAACGGGGGACACTGAAGCTTTCTTT. This encodes CSARDTIGTGDTEAFF.

Ten or more counts support this clonotype. The V call is TRBV7-6, the J call TRBJ2-1, with 9 bases identical to TRBD2. The CDR3 spans 15 residues. V lost 7 bases and J lost 10; bases outside the gene matches: 14. Germline assignment: CDR1 SGHVS and CDR2 FNYEAQ. DNA of the CDR3: TGTGCCAGCACCCTTGGCGGGGGGGCCGTGGGAGAGCAGTTCTTC. Its translation: CASTLGGGAVGEQFF.

This chain links TRBV20-1 with TRBJ2-5; D may correspond to TRBD1 or TRBD2 (6 bases each). The CDR3 has 14 amino acids. Germline CDR1 is DFQATT and CDR2 is SNEGSKA (reference sequence). The ends were cut back, 4 bases at V and 5 bases at J, with 17 bases in the middle. CDR3 region: CSATYGGRGETQYF. For the CDR3, the DNA is TGCAGTGCTACCTACGGGGGCCGGGGGGAGACCCAGTACTTC.

This clonotype was seen a handful of times. J is TRBJ2-1 and V is TRBV7-9, with no clear D. V was cut by 4 bases and J by 12 bases, with 10 bases left in between. The length of the CDR3 is 11 residues. Germline-derived CDR1 and CDR2 are SEHNR and FQNEAQ (reference sequence). CDR3 sequence (DNA): TGTGCCAGCAGCTCCCTAGTGGGGCAGTTCTTC. Its protein product is CASSSLVGQFF. Full variable domain (rest looked up from reference TRBV7-9 and TRBJ2-1): DTGVSQNPRHKITKRGQNVTFRCDPISEHNRLYWYRQTLGQGPEFLTYFQNEAQLEKSRLLSDRFSAERPKGSFSTLEIQRTEQGDSAMYLCASSSLVGQFFGPGTRLTVL.

This clonotype was seen ten or more times. The V gene is TRBV5-1, the J gene TRBJ2-3; D gene unclear. V was pared by 0 bases and J by 6 bases, with 2 bases between. This CDR3 has 11 amino acids. The germline V gene has CDR1 SGHRS and CDR2 YFSETQ. DNA for the CDR3: TGCGCCAGCAGCTTGGGGGATACGCAGTATTTT. Protein sequence: CASSLGDTQYF.

The CDR3 sequence is CASSGGFFYEGYTF. DNA for the CDR3: TGTGCCAGCAGCGGCGGATTCTTCTATGAGGGCTACACCTTC. The chain combines TRBV6-5 with TRBJ1-2; no clear D. V was shortened by 6 bases and J by 8 bases, with 19 bases between the two germline ends. CDR1 is MNHEY and CDR2 is SVGAGI in the germline V gene. The CDR3 has 14 amino acids.

On this clonotype: A much larger clonotype is one base distant, so this may be a read error. V usage is TRBV12-3 or TRBV12-4 and J usage is TRBJ2-2; D not resolved. This CDR3 is built from 13 residues. V gave up 2 bases and J gave up 6 bases, with 7 bases separating them. This CDR3 reads CASSLYQAGELFF. The CDR3, as DNA: TGTGCCAGCAGTTTATATCAGGCCGGGGAGCTGTTTTTT.

The V gene is TRBV6-2 or TRBV6-3, the J gene TRBJ1-1; perhaps TRBD1 as D (6 bases). Trimming pared 2 bases from V and 0 bases from J, leaving 7 bases between. This CDR3 region has 14 residues. CDR1 and CDR2 (germline): MNHEY, SVGEGT. The CDR3 DNA follows: TGTGCCAGCAGTTACGACAGGATGAACACTGAAGCTTTCTTT. Translated: CASSYDRMNTEAFF.

This clonotype has just a few counts. The genes are TRBV6-5 and TRBJ1-5, with TRBD1 matching 7 bases. The CDR3 loop spans 16 amino acids. Germline V gives CDR1 MNHEY, CDR2 SVGAGI. The ends lost 4 bases at V and 4 bases at J; junction bases unmatched: 10. CDR3 DNA: TGTGCCAGCAGTTCCGACAGGGTTACCCCAAATCAGCCCCAGCATTTT. This gives the protein CASSSDRVTPNQPQHF.

V is TRBV20-1 and J is TRBJ1-1; D remains unclear. Germline CDR1 reads DFQATT; CDR2 reads SNEGSKA (reference sequence). This CDR3 comprises 15 residues. Trimming shortened V by 5 bases and J by 2 bases, and 18 bases separated the two germline ends. In DNA form, the CDR3 reads TGCAGTGCTCCGGTCGGGCGGGGTCCAAACACTGAAGCTTTCTTT. Amino acid sequence: CSAPVGRGPNTEAFF.

This clonotype was seen only a few times. This clone may be a read error of a much larger clone one base away. The genes are TRBV4-2 and TRBJ2-2, with D perhaps matching TRBD2 (6 bases). This CDR3 is built from 16 residues. Germline CDR1 is LGHNA and CDR2 is YNFKEQ. CDR3 in amino acids: CVSSQDPGTNTGELFF. For the CDR3, the DNA is TGTGTCAGCAGCCAAGACCCCGGGACTAACACCGGGGAGCTGTTTTTT.

In its sample, this clonotype was seen many times. The chain is built from TRBV7-2 and TRBJ2-3, with a tentative D call TRBD2 (6 bases). Between the trimmed V and J ends, which lost 5 bases and 2 bases, there was a span of 17 bases. Germline CDR1 SGHTA, CDR2 FQGNSA. This CDR3 has 16 amino acids. The CDR3 is CASSVGWRGVTDTQYF. CDR3 sequence (DNA): TGTGCCAGCAGCGTAGGGTGGAGGGGAGTCACAGATACGCAGTATTTT. Complete variable domain (other parts from reference TRBV7-2 and TRBJ2-3): GAGVSQSPSNKVTEKGKDVELRCDPISGHTALYWYRQSLGQGLEFLIYFQGNSAPDKSGLPSDRFSAERTGGSVSTLTIQRTQQEDSAVYLCASSVGWRGVTDTQYFGPGTRLTVL.

In this sample, this clonotype turned up many times. This rearrangement joins TRBV3-1 to TRBJ2-3; 10 bases agree with TRBD2. The CDR3 sequence is 17 residues long. V trimming: 0 bases; J trimming: 4 bases; junction bases outside the gene matches: 7. Germline CDR1 and CDR2: LGHDT and YNNKEL (reference sequence). DNA of the CDR3: TGTGCCAGCAGCCAAGATGCCCTAGCGGGGGAATCAGATACGCAGTATTTT. Translation: CASSQDALAGESDTQYF.

Ten or more counts support this clonotype. The chain is built from TRBV9 and TRBJ2-7, with D possibly being TRBD2 (5 bases). Germline loops: CDR1 SGDLS, CDR2 YYNGEE. This CDR3 is 15 amino acids long. V dropped 6 bases and J dropped 4 bases, with 20 bases sitting between them. The DNA for the CDR3 is TGTGCCAGCACCCCGTTTCCGGACGGGGAATACGAGCAGTACTTC. This gives the protein CASTPFPDGEYEQYF. Looking up the rest from reference TRBV9 and TRBJ2-7 gives the full variable domain: DSGVTQTPKHLITATGQRVTLRCSPRSGDLSVYWYQQSLDQGLQFLIQYYNGEERAKGNILERFSAQQFPDLHSELNLSSLELGDSALYFCASTPFPDGEYEQYFGPGTRLTVT.

This clonotype was counted at least ten times. This chain uses TRBV6-5 with TRBJ2-7, with 11 bases matching TRBD1. CDR1 and CDR2 (germline): MNHEY, SVGAGI. The CDR3 totals 16 residues. V lost 6 bases and J lost 1; bases outside the gene matches: 8. CDR3 in DNA: TGTGCCAGCAGAAAGGACAGGGGGCGCAGGTCCTACGAGCAGTACTTC. Protein: CASRKDRGRRSYEQYF.

This clonotype was observed a few times. The rearrangement links TRBV20-1 to TRBJ2-1, with TRBD2 identical over 8 bases. V shed 5 bases and J 5 bases; nucleotides not matched to a gene: 14. The germline CDR1 and CDR2 sequences are DFQATT and SNEGSKA (reference sequence). The CDR3 runs to 16 residues. CDR3 region: CSAPRLGRGAHNEQFF. CDR3 coding DNA: TGCAGTGCTCCACGACTTGGGCGGGGGGCCCACAATGAGCAGTTCTTC.

This chain joins TRBV18 and TRBJ2-5; unclear D gene. This CDR3 spans 13 amino acids. Germline V gene data show CDR1 as KGHSH and CDR2 as LQKENI. Trimming cost V 3 bases and J 1 base, with 6 bases left between them. CDR3: CASSPTTQETQYF. CDR3 sequence (DNA): TGTGCCAGCTCACCGACAACCCAAGAGACCCAGTACTTC. Drawing the rest from reference TRBV18 and TRBJ2-5, the complete variable domain is NAGVMQNPRHLVRRRGQEARLRCSPMKGHSHVYWYRQLPEEGLKFMVYLQKENIIDESGMPKERFSAEFPKEGPSILRIQQVVRGDSAAYFCASSPTTQETQYFGPGTRLLVL.